One sample yielded the 17 T cell receptor beta chains listed below, sequenced in a study of CD8+ T cells in alopecia areata. In each case, RNA was isolated and then reverse transcribed into cDNA as the sequencing template. Sequenced by immunoSEQ multiplex PCR; TCRdb stores in-frame clones only, minus some. The data contain thousands of clones, around 70% of them singletons. Source material: skin. The receptors derive from a human donor in good health.

Written as DNA, the CDR3 is TGTGCCGCTCGAGGGCTAGCGAGCGAGCAGTACTTC. This sequence encodes CAARGLASEQYF. The genes are TRBV6-5 and TRBJ2-7; D might be TRBD2 (6 bases). CDR3 length: 12 residues. Trimming stripped 11 bases from V and 6 bases from J, with 17 bases between. Germline values: CDR1 MNHEY, CDR2 SVGAGI.

On this clone: Its ends do not fully match the called genes, so a read error is possible. The J gene is TRBJ1-1, the V gene TRBV10-3, with D unclear. The CDR3 loop spans 12 amino acids. Germline-derived CDR1 and CDR2 are ENHRY and SYGVKD. The CDR3 coding sequence is TGTGCCATCAGTGAGTCGTGGGTTAGCGTGATCTTT. It specifies CAISESWVSVIF.

The V gene is TRBV4-1, the J gene TRBJ1-3; maybe TRBD1 (5 bases). The CDR3 consists of 15 residues. The germline V gene encodes CDR1 MGHRA and CDR2 YSYEKL. Deletions cut 0 bases from V and 4 bases from J, with 10 bases between. The CDR3, as DNA: TGCGCCAGCAGCCAAGACAGGGCGGCGGGAAACACCATATATTTT. Its protein is CASSQDRAAGNTIYF.

The chain carries TRBV6-6 and TRBJ2-1; 8 nucleotides line up with TRBD2. Germline V lookup: CDR1 MNHNY, CDR2 SVGAGI (reference sequence). V trimming: 2 bases; J trimming: 7 bases; junction bases outside the gene matches: 7. The CDR3 is 15 residues long. The CDR3 loop is CASSYGPGGPNEQFF. The CDR3 DNA reads TGTGCCAGCAGTTACGGTCCGGGGGGGCCGAATGAGCAGTTCTTC.

This clone has just a few counts. This chain uses TRBV5-8 with TRBJ2-7; 7 positions match TRBD1. The CDR3 consists of 15 residues. The V gene's germline CDR1 is SGHTS and CDR2 YDEGEE. The trim removed 0 bases at V and 4 bases at J, leaving 7 bases unmatched. CDR3 amino acids: CASSLGQGNLYEQYF. In nucleotides, the CDR3 is TGTGCCAGCAGCTTGGGACAGGGTAATTTGTACGAGCAGTACTTC.

The chain joins TRBV2 to TRBJ2-7, with D possibly called TRBD1 or TRBD2 (5 bases each). Trimming cost V 3 bases and J 2 bases, with 17 bases left between them. Germline CDR1 is SNHLY and CDR2 is FYNNEI. The CDR3 has 16 residues. The CDR3 DNA reads TGTGCCAGCAGTGACCCTGGGGGATTATTCGCCTACGAGCAGTACTTC. Translated: CASSDPGGLFAYEQYF.

This clone was detected a few times. The rearrangement uses TRBV29-1 and TRBJ1-1, with 7 nucleotides matching TRBD1. Trimming took 6 bases from V and 4 from J; bases not matched to a gene: 11. The CDR3 length is 14 residues. Germline values: CDR1 SQVTM, CDR2 ANQGSEA. CDR3 nucleotide sequence: TGCAGCGTCCACCCACGACAGGGTTCCACTGAAGCTTTCTTT. The encoded protein is CSVHPRQGSTEAFF.

The chain uses TRBV4-1 and TRBJ1-6; perhaps TRBD1 as D (6 bases). CDR1 is MGHRA, CDR2 YSYEKL, per germline. Trimming pared 4 bases from V and 13 bases from J, leaving 20 bases between. The CDR3 sequence is 15 residues long. CDR3 sequence: CASSLLMGRGRPLHF. The CDR3 bases are TGCGCCAGCAGCCTCCTCATGGGCAGGGGTAGGCCCCTCCACTTT.

The chain links TRBV19 to TRBJ1-1; D remains unclear. The CDR3 consists of 12 residues. Trimming shortened V by 4 bases and J by 4 bases, and 7 bases separated the two germline ends. Germline values: CDR1 LNHDA, CDR2 SQIVND (reference sequence). CDR3 in amino acids: CASSTGITEAFF. As DNA, the CDR3 is TGTGCCAGTAGTACGGGGATCACTGAAGCTTTCTTT.

The rearrangement uses TRBV7-6 and TRBJ1-1; 11 bases line up with TRBD1. Unmatched junction bases numbered 3, after V lost 1 base and J lost 5 bases. CDR1 and CDR2 from the germline V gene are SGHVS and FNYEAQ. The CDR3 has 15 amino acids. CDR3 sequence (DNA): TGTGCCAGCAGCTTAGGTGGGACAGGGGGGACTGAAGCTTTCTTT. It codes for CASSLGGTGGTEAFF.

The chain combines TRBV27 with TRBJ1-1; D might be TRBD1 (6 bases). V was pared by 6 bases and J by 1 base, with 9 bases between. The CDR3 extends over 13 amino acids. CDR1 is MNHEY and CDR2 is SMNVEV in the germline V gene (reference sequence). The CDR3 DNA sequence: TGTGCCAGCAGGTTACAGGGGAACACTGAAGCTTTCTTT. It is translated as CASRLQGNTEAFF.

This rearrangement joins TRBV27 to TRBJ2-1; 10 nucleotides match TRBD2. The length of the CDR3 is 15 residues. Germline assignment: CDR1 MNHEY and CDR2 SMNVEV (reference sequence). Trimming cost V 1 base and J 8 bases; bases outside gene matches: 5. CDR3 loop: CASSLLSSGGDEQFF. The CDR3 DNA reads as TGTGCCAGCAGTTTATTGTCTAGCGGGGGCGATGAGCAGTTCTTC.

V gene TRBV7-2 combines with J gene TRBJ2-6; no definite D call. Germline V gene data show CDR1 as SGHTA and CDR2 as FQGNSA. This CDR3 is built from 16 residues. Trimming took off 4 bases at V and 4 bases at J, with 14 bases between the two ends. The CDR3 DNA reads TGTGCCAGCAGCTCGGACGGGCCCCCCGGGGCCAACGTCCTGACTTTC. Amino acids: CASSSDGPPGANVLTF.

The chain couples TRBV5-1 to TRBJ2-3; the D gene is possibly TRBD1 (6 bases). The CDR3 is 16 residues long. V was shortened by 4 bases and J by 0 bases, with 15 bases between the two germline ends. Germline values: CDR1 SGHRS, CDR2 YFSETQ. The CDR3, as DNA: TGCGCCAGCAGCCAAGGGACATTAATCAGCACAGATACGCAGTATTTT. It encodes CASSQGTLISTDTQYF.

The chain employs TRBV10-1 and TRBJ2-3; 7 bases agree with TRBD1. The CDR3 consists of 17 residues. Trimming removed 6 bases from V and 4 bases from J; junction bases left unmatched: 16. Germline-derived CDR1 and CDR2 are WNHNN and SYGVQD (reference sequence). The CDR3 here is CASSPTGTAPSADTQYF. For the CDR3, the DNA is TGCGCCAGCAGCCCCACAGGGACAGCCCCCTCGGCAGATACGCAGTATTTT.

This chain connects TRBV7-8 to TRBJ1-4; D gene ambiguous. The CDR3 consists of 12 residues. CDR1 and CDR2 (germline): SGHVS, FQNEAQ. V was shortened by 1 base and J by 8 bases, with 5 bases between the two germline ends. CDR3 residues: CASSLEWEKLFF. The CDR3 region has the DNA TGTGCCAGCAGCTTAGAGTGGGAAAAACTGTTTTTT.

V is TRBV5-1 and J is TRBJ1-4; no firm D call. From germline, CDR1 is SGHRS and CDR2 YFSETQ. The CDR3 has 14 amino acids. V dropped 0 bases and J dropped 10 bases, with 13 bases sitting between them. Written as DNA, the CDR3 is TGCGCCAGCAGCTTGGATACGTCAAAGGGAAAACTGTTTTTT. It specifies CASSLDTSKGKLFF.